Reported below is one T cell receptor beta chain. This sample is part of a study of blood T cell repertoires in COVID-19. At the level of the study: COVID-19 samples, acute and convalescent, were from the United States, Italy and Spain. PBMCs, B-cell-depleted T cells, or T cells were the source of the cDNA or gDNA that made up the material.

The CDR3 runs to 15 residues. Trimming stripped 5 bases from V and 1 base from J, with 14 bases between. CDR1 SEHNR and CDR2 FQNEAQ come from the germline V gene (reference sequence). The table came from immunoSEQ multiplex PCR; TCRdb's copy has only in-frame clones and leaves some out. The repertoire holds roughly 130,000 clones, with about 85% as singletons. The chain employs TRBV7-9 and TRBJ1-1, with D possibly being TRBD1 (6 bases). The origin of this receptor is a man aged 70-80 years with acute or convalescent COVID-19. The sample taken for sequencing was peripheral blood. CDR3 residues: CASSVTGIGNTEAFF. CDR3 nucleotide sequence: TGTGCCAGCAGCGTCACAGGGATCGGGAACACTGAAGCTTTCTTT.